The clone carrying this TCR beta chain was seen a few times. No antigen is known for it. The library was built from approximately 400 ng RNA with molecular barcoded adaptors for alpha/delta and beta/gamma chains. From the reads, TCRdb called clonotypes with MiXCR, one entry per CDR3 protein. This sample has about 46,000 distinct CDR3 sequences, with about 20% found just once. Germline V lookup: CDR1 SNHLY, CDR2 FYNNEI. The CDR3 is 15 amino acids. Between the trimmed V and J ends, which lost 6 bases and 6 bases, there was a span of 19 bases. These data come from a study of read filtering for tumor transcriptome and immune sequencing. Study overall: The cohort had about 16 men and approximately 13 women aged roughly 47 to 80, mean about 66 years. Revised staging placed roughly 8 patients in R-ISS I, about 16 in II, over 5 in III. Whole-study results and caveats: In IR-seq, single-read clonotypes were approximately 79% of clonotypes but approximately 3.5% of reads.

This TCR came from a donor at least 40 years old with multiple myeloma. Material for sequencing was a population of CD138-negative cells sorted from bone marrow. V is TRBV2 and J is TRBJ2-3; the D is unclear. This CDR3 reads CASRGRTLPMDTQYF. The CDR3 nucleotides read TGTGCCAGCAGGGGTAGGACGCTACCAATGGATACGCAGTATTTT.